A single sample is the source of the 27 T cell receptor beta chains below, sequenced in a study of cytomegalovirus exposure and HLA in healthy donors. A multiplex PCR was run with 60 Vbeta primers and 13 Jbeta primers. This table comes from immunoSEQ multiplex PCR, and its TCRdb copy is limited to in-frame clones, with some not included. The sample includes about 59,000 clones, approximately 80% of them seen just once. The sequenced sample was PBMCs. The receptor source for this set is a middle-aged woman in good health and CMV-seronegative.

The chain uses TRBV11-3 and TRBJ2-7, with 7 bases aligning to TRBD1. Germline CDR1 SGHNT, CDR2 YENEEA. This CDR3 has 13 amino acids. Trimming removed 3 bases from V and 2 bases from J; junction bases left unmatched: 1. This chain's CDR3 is CASSLGQTYEQYF. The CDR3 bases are TGTGCCAGCAGCTTGGGACAGACCTACGAGCAGTACTTC.

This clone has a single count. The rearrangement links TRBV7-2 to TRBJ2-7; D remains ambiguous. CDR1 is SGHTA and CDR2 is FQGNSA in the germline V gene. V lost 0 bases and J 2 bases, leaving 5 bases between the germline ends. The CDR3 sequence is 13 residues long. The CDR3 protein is CASSLAHTYEQYF. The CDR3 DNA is TGTGCCAGCAGCTTAGCACATACCTACGAGCAGTACTTC.

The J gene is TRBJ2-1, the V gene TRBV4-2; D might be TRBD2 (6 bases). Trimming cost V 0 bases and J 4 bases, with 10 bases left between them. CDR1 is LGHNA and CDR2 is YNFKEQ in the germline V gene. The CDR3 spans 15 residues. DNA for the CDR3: TGTGCCAGCAGCCAAGAACTAGCCGTATACAATGAGCAGTTCTTC. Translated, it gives CASSQELAVYNEQFF.

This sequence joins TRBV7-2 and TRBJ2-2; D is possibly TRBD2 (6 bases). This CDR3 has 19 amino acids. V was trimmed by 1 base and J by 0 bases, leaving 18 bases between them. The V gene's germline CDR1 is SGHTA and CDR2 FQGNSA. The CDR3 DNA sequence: TGTGCCAGCAGCTTAGGGAGGGGTTCGAAAACTACGAACACCGGGGAGCTGTTTTTT. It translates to CASSLGRGSKTTNTGELFF.

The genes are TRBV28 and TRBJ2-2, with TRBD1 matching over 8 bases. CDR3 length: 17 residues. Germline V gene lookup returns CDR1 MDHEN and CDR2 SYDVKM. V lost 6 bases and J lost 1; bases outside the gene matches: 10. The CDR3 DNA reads TGTGCCAGCAGCTGCCCCCCGGGACAGGTGAACACCGGGGAGCTGTTTTTT. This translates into CASSCPPGQVNTGELFF.

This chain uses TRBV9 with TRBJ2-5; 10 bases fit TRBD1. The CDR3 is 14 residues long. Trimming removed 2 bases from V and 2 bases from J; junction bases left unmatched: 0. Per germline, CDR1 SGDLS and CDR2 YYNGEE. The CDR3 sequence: CASSVDRGQETQYF. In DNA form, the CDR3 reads TGTGCCAGCAGCGTGGACAGGGGGCAAGAGACCCAGTACTTC.

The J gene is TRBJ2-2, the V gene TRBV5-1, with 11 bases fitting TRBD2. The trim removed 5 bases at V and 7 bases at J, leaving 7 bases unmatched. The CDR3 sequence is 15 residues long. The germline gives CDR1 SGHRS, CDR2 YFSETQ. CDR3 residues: CASSLLAGVDGELFF. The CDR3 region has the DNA TGCGCCAGCAGTTTACTAGCGGGAGTGGACGGGGAGCTGTTTTTT.

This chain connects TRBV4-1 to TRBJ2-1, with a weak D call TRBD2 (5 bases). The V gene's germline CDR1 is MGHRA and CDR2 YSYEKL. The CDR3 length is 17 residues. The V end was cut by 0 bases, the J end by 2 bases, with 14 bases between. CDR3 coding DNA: TGCGCCAGCAGCCAAGATGCAACTCGGGGAGCCTACAATGAGCAGTTCTTC. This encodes CASSQDATRGAYNEQFF.

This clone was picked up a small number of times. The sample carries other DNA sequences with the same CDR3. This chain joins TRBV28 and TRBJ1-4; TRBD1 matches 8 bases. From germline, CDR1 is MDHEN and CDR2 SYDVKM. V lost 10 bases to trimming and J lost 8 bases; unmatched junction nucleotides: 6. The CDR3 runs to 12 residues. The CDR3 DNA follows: TGTGCCATCAAGACAGGGGTAGAAAAACTGTTTTTT. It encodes CAIKTGVEKLFF.

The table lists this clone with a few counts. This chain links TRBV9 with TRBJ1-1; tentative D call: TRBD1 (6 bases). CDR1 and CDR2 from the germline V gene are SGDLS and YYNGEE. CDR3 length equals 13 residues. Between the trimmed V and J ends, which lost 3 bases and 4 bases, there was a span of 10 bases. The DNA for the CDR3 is TGTGCCAGCAGCGACAGGGTTGGCACTGAAGCTTTCTTT. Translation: CASSDRVGTEAFF.

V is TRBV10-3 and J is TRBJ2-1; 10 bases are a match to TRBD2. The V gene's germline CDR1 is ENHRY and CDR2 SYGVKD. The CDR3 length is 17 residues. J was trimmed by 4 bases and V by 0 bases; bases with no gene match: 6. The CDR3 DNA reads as TGTGCCATCAGTGAGTCGTTAAGGACTAGCGGATACAATGAGCAGTTCTTC. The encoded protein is CAISESLRTSGYNEQFF.

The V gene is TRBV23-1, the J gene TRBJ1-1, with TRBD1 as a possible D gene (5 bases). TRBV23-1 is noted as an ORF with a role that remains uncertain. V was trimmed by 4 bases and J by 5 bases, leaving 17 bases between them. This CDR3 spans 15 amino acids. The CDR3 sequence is CASSLAGRIRTEAFF. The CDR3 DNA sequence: TGCGCCAGCAGTCTAGCAGGGCGTATAAGGACTGAAGCTTTCTTT.

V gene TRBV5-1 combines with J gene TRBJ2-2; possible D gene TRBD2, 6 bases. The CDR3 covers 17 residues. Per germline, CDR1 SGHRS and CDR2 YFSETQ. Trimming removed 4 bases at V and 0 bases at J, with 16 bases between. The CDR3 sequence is CASSSTGAGPNTGELFF. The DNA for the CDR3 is TGCGCCAGCAGCAGCACTGGAGCGGGCCCGAACACCGGGGAGCTGTTTTTT.

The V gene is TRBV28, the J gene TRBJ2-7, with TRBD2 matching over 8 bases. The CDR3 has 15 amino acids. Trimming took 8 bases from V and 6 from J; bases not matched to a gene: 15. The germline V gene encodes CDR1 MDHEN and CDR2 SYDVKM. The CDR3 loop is CASLESGSGNPEQYF. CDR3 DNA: TGTGCCAGCCTCGAAAGTGGTAGCGGGAATCCCGAGCAGTACTTC. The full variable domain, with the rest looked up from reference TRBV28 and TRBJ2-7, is DVKVTQSSRYLVKRTGEKVFLECVQDMDHENMFWYRQDPGLGLRLIYFSYDVKMKEKGDIPEGYSVSREKKERFSLILESASTNQTSMYLCASLESGSGNPEQYFGPGTRLTVT.

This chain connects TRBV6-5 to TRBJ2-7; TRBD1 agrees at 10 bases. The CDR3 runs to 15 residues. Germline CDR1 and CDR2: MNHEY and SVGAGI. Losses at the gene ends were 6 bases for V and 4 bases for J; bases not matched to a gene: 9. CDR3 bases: TGTGCCAGCAGCCAAACCGGGACAGGGGTTTACGAGCAGTACTTC. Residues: CASSQTGTGVYEQYF.

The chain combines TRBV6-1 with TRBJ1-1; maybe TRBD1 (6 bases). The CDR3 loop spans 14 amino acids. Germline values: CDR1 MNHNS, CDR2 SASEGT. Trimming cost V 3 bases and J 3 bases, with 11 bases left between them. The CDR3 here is CASSDAWGHTEAFF. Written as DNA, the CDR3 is TGTGCCAGCAGTGACGCTTGGGGGCACACTGAAGCTTTCTTT.

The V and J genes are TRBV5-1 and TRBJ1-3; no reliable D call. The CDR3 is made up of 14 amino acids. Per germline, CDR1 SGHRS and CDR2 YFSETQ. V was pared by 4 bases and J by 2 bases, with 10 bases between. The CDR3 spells CASSPSSAGNTIYF. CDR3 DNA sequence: TGCGCCAGCAGCCCCAGTTCTGCTGGAAACACCATATATTTT.

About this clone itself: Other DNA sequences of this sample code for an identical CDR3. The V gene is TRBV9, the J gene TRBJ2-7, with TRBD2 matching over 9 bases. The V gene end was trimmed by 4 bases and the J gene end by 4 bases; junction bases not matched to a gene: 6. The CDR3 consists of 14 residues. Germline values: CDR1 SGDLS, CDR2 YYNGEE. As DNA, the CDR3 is TGTGCCAGCAGCCCCCGCCTAGCGGGATACGAGCAGTACTTC. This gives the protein CASSPRLAGYEQYF.

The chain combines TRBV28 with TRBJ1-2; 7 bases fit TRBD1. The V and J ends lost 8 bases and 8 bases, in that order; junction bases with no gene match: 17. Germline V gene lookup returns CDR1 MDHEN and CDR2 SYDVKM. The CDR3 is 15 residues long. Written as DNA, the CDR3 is TGTGCCAGCGGAGGGGGCAGGGAGTGGACGTACGGCTACACCTTC. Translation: CASGGGREWTYGYTF.

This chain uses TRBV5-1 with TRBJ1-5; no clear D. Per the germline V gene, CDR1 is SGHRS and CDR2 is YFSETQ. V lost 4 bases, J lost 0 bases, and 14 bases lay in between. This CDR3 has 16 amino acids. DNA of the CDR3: TGCGCCAGCAGCCCGGGATTAATAAATAGCAATCAGCCCCAGCATTTT. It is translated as CASSPGLINSNQPQHF.

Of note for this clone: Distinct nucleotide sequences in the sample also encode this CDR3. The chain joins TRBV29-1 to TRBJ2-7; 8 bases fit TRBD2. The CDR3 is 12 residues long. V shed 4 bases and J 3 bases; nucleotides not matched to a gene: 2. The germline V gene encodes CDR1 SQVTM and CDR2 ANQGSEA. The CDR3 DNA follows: TGCAGCGTTGTCCTAGCGGGCTACGAGCAGTACTTC. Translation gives CSVVLAGYEQYF.

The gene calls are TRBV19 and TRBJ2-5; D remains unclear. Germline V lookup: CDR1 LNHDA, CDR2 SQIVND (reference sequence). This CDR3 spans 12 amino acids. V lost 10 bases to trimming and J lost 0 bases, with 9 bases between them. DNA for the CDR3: TGTGCCACCAAGTCGGACCAAGAGACCCAGTACTTC. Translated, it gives CATKSDQETQYF.

The CDR3 spells CASSVGTSGYEQYF. CDR3 DNA: TGTGCCAGCAGCGTAGGGACTAGCGGCTACGAGCAGTACTTC. V and J are TRBV9 and TRBJ2-7, with TRBD2 identical over 10 bases. This CDR3 has 14 amino acids. Germline CDR1 SGDLS, CDR2 YYNGEE. J gave up 3 bases and V 0 bases, and 0 bases lay outside the gene matches.

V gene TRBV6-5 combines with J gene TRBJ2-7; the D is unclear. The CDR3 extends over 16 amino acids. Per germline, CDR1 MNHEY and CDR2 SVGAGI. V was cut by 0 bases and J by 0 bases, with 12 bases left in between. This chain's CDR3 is CASSYSVLSGSYEQYF. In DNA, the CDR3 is TGTGCCAGCAGTTACTCGGTCTTGTCAGGCTCCTACGAGCAGTACTTC.

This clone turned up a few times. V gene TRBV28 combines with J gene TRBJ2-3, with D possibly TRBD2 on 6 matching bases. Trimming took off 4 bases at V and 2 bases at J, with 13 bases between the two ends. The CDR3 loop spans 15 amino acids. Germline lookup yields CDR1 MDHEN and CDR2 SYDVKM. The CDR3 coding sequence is TGTGCCAGCAGTTCCCGGAGGGGAGACACAGATACGCAGTATTTT. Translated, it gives CASSSRRGDTDTQYF.

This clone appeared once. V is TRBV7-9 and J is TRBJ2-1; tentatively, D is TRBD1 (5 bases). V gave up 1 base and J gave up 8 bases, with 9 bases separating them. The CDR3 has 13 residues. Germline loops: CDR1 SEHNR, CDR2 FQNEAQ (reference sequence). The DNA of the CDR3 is TGTGCCAGCAGCTTAGTTGGGGCTGATGAGCAGTTCTTC. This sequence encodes CASSLVGADEQFF.

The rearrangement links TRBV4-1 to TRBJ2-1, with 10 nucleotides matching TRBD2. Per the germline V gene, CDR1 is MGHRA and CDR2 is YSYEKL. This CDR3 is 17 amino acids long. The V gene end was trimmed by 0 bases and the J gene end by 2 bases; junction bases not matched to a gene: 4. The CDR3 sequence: CASSQDLLAGAYNEQFF. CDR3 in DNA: TGCGCCAGCAGCCAAGATCTCCTAGCGGGAGCCTACAATGAGCAGTTCTTC.